This TCR beta chain was obtained from a study of radiotherapy plus CTLA-4 blockade in lung cancer. Study findings and constraints: Following radiotherapy plus ipilimumab, tumor-derived TCR clones expanded in the blood. Early clonal dynamics of blood T cells, together with interferon-beta, were reported as the best response predictor.

Comment on this clone: Its antigen remains unidentified.

The assay was immunoSEQ multiplex PCR, and TCRdb's table has in-frame clones only and misses some. The data show roughly 97,000 clones, approximately 72% seen once. The source was peripheral blood, collected from a patient treated with radiotherapy plus ipilimumab. This receptor was obtained from a human donor with non-small cell lung cancer who had a partial response to radiotherapy plus ipilimumab. Some clones in this sample may be carry-over from other donors' samples.

The CDR3 DNA reads TGTGCCAGCAGCGTCGGGGGGGCAAACACTGAAGCTTTCTTT. Translation: CASSVGGANTEAFF. V usage is TRBV9 and J usage is TRBJ1-1, with D tentatively TRBD1 (6 bases). CDR1 is SGDLS, CDR2 YYNGEE, per germline. V was trimmed by 2 bases and J by 2 bases, leaving 10 bases between them. This CDR3 is 14 amino acids long.